The 15 T cell receptor beta chains in this list originate from one sample, sequenced in a study of blood T cells in healthy people across ages. The authors ran a second PCR of about 6 to 11 cycles using a sample-barcoded 5' primer and a J-beta primer mix. A single record per CDR3 protein comes from TCRdb applying MiXCR to the 5' RACE reads. The sample lists about 1.6 million distinct CDR3 sequences, about 31% occurring once. The sequencing input was blood. These receptors came from a woman aged 30 to 39 in good health.

The chain has TRBV19 and TRBJ2-3, with D maybe TRBD2 (6 bases). The CDR3 length is 13 residues. Germline V gene data show CDR1 as LNHDA and CDR2 as SQIVND (reference sequence). Trimming removed 10 bases from V and 5 bases from J, with 16 bases in between. CDR3: CATSSYGGDTQYF. In nucleotides, the CDR3 is TGTGCCACCAGCAGTTACGGGGGAGATACGCAGTATTTT. Together with reference TRBV19 and TRBJ2-3, the CDR3 gives the full variable domain: DGGITQSPKYLFRKEGQNVTLSCEQNLNHDAMYWYRQDPGQGLRLIYYSQIVNDFQKGDIAEGYSVSREKKESFPLTVTSAQKNPTAFYLCATSSYGGDTQYFGPGTRLTVL.

The chain couples TRBV4-1 to TRBJ1-2, with a weak D call TRBD1 (5 bases). The germline V gene has CDR1 MGHRA and CDR2 YSYEKL. The CDR3 loop spans 16 amino acids. V was cut by 1 base and J by 2 bases, with 14 bases left in between. This CDR3 is CASSQVRAGLNYGYTF. For the CDR3, the DNA is TGCGCCAGCAGCCAAGTTAGGGCAGGGCTAAACTATGGCTACACCTTC.

In its sample, this clonotype was seen a few times. The chain combines TRBV5-1 with TRBJ1-2; perhaps TRBD1 as D (6 bases). CDR1 SGHRS and CDR2 YFSETQ come from the germline V gene. V was cut by 6 bases and J by 8 bases, with 14 bases left in between. The CDR3 runs 12 residues. CDR3 protein: CASKGENQGYTF. Written as DNA, the CDR3 is TGCGCCAGCAAGGGGGAGAATCAGGGCTACACCTTC. The full variable domain, rest sourced from reference TRBV5-1 and TRBJ1-2, is KAGVTQTPRYLIKTRGQQVTLSCSPISGHRSVSWYQQTPGQGLQFLFEYFSETQRNKGNFPGRFSGRQFSNSRSEMNVSTLELGDSALYLCASKGENQGYTFGSGTRLTVV.

V and J are TRBV5-1 and TRBJ2-5, with D perhaps TRBD2 (7 bases). The CDR3 loop spans 15 amino acids. The germline CDR1 and CDR2 sequences are SGHRS and YFSETQ. V dropped 4 bases and J dropped 4 bases, with 17 bases sitting between them. The DNA for the CDR3 is TGCGCCAGCAGCCCCGACGGGGGGCCAGTAGAGACCCAGTACTTC. Its translation: CASSPDGGPVETQYF.

This chain joins TRBV28 and TRBJ2-3; tentatively, D is TRBD1 (6 bases). The V gene's germline CDR1 is MDHEN and CDR2 SYDVKM. Trimming stripped 4 bases from V and 5 bases from J, with 19 bases between. The CDR3 is made up of 16 amino acids. The CDR3 reads CASSSPSGTLIDTQYF. The CDR3 nucleotides are TGTGCCAGCAGTTCCCCATCCGGGACACTTATAGATACGCAGTATTTT.

The chain carries TRBV4-1 and TRBJ2-4; D ambiguous. The DNA end is a closer match to TRBJ2-7, so the J assignment may be wrong. From germline, CDR1 is MGHRA and CDR2 YSYEKL. The CDR3 is made up of 15 amino acids. The CDR3 here is CASSRTTTAAYEQYF. CDR3 bases: TGCGCCAGCAGCCGCACAACCACCGCGGCCTACGAGCAGTACTTC.

The chain recombines TRBV7-9 with TRBJ2-7, with a possible D match to TRBD1 (5 bases). V was clipped by 1 base and J by 4 bases, with 11 bases between them. CDR1 is SEHNR, CDR2 FQNEAQ, per germline (reference sequence). The CDR3 loop spans 14 amino acids. The DNA of the CDR3 is TGTGCCAGCAGCTTAGGTGGGGCAGAGTACGAGCAGTACTTC. It encodes CASSLGGAEYEQYF.

In this sample, this clonotype turned up a few times. V and J are TRBV4-1 and TRBJ1-5; unclear D gene. Germline-derived CDR1 and CDR2 are MGHRA and YSYEKL. CDR3 length equals 15 residues. V was shortened by 0 bases and J by 2 bases, with 8 bases between the two germline ends. CDR3 DNA sequence: TGCGCCAGCAGCCAAGATTGGGGAGGCAATCAGCCCCAGCATTTT. It specifies CASSQDWGGNQPQHF.

The V and J genes are TRBV5-1 and TRBJ2-7; no clear D gene. Germline loops: CDR1 SGHRS, CDR2 YFSETQ. The V gene lost 4 bases and the J gene lost 7 bases, with 15 bases spanning the gap. CDR3 length: 13 amino acids. The CDR3 sequence is CASSRYEDYEQYF. As DNA, the CDR3 is TGCGCCAGCAGCAGATACGAAGATTATGAGCAGTACTTC.

This clonotype has a handful of counts. CDR3 nucleotide sequence: TGTGCCAGCAGTGATTTCGAGGAGACCCAGTACTTC. Its protein is CASSDFEETQYF. The V call is TRBV6-1, the J call TRBJ2-5; D call uncertain. The CDR3 is 12 amino acids. V lost 3 bases, J lost 5 bases, and 7 bases lay in between. The germline V gene encodes CDR1 MNHNS and CDR2 SASEGT.

This clonotype appeared once. This chain joins TRBV12-3 or TRBV12-4 and TRBJ1-1; D perhaps matches TRBD1 (5 bases). Trimming pared 4 bases from V and 1 base from J, leaving 10 bases between. This CDR3 contains 14 residues. The CDR3 sequence is CASSSATENTEAFF. The CDR3 nucleotides are TGTGCCAGCAGTTCCGCGACAGAGAACACTGAAGCTTTCTTT.

J is TRBJ2-7 and V is TRBV6-2 or TRBV6-3, with 8 bases identical to TRBD2. V lost 7 bases and J lost 5; bases outside the gene matches: 10. CDR1 is MNHEY, CDR2 SVGEGT, per germline. There are 14 residues in the CDR3. This CDR3 reads CASKKAGAPDEQYF. CDR3 DNA: TGTGCCAGCAAAAAAGCGGGAGCCCCTGACGAGCAGTACTTC.

In its sample, this clonotype was seen a few times. This chain joins TRBV4-1 and TRBJ2-7, with D unresolved. With 1 base removed from V and 6 bases from J, the gap between germline ends came to 10 bases. Germline CDR1 is MGHRA and CDR2 is YSYEKL. There are 13 residues in the CDR3. The CDR3 region is CASSQVQTVEQYF. The CDR3 DNA follows: TGCGCCAGCAGCCAAGTTCAAACGGTCGAGCAGTACTTC.

The chain carries TRBV7-6 and TRBJ2-3, with TRBD2 matching over 10 bases. CDR3 length: 19 residues. CDR1 and CDR2 (germline): SGHVS, FNYEAQ. The trim removed 5 bases at V and 5 bases at J, leaving 19 bases unmatched. CDR3 sequence reads: CASSPLPSGSETVLDTQYF. The CDR3 nucleotides read TGTGCCAGCAGCCCCCTCCCTAGCGGGAGCGAGACCGTTTTAGATACGCAGTATTTT.

To note about this clonotype: A much larger clone differs from this one at a single base, so this may be a read error. This chain joins TRBV12-5 and TRBJ2-1; no reliable D call. From germline, CDR1 is LGHNT and CDR2 FRNRAP. This CDR3 region has 12 residues. The CDR3 bases are TGTGCTAGGGGTTTTGGACGCAATGAGCAGTTCTTC. Amino acids: CARGFGRNEQFF.